The rows below give T cell receptor beta chains drawn from one sample of a study of T-cell memory formation after mild COVID-19. TCRdb re-called the 5' RACE reads with MiXCR, one entry per CDR3 protein. The sample carries a few hundred thousand distinct CDR3 sequences, roughly 8.2% recorded once. The sequenced sample consisted of PBMCs or a T cell subset sorted from them (not recorded which). The source is a man aged 18 to 29 who had mild COVID-19 (a few samples of this study predate the infection). Cell type and time point are not known. Both conserved end residues are part of each CDR3. A D gene is named only where the DNA matches it firmly. Clone size is stated in some rows and not others, as once, few, many or a class when expanded.

abundance	d_gene	j_gene	v_gene	CDR3nt	CDR3aa
NA	TRBD1	TRBJ1-2	TRBV9	TGTGCCAGCAGCCAGGCGGACAGGGGGCCCTATGGCTACACCTTC	CASSQADRGPYGYTF
few	TRBD1	TRBJ2-1	TRBV5-6	TGTGCCAGCAGCCAAGACAGGGAAGGGTCCTACAATGAGCAGTTCTTC	CASSQDREGSYNEQFF
few	TRBD2	TRBJ2-2	TRBV10-3	TGTGCCATCGGGGCGGGGGGTTACACCGGGGAGCTGTTTTTT	CAIGAGGYTGELFF
few	TRBD1	TRBJ2-1	TRBV20-1	TGCAGTGCTAGTCCACTACCGGGACAGTACAATGAGCAGTTCTTC	CSASPLPGQYNEQFF
NA	NA	TRBJ1-1	TRBV6-2/TRBV6-3	TGTGCCAGCAGCCACGGACAGCTCGCGAACACTGAAGCTTTCTTT	CASSHGQLANTEAFF
few	NA	TRBJ2-1	TRBV20-1	TGCAGTGCTAGAGGGGTCGGGCCGAGCTCCTACAATGAGCAGTTCTTC	CSARGVGPSSYNEQFF
many	TRBD2	TRBJ2-2	TRBV20-1	TGCAGTGCTAGAGAGCGGGGGGCGAACACCGGGGAGCTGTTTTTT	CSARERGANTGELFF
few	NA	TRBJ2-3	TRBV7-2	TGTGCCAGCAGCTTGGCCATCGGACGAGATACGCAGTATTTT	CASSLAIGRDTQYF
few	NA	TRBJ2-5	TRBV25-1	TGTGCCAGCAGTGACCAGGGCACTGGCGAGACCCAGTACTTC	CASSDQGTGETQYF
few	NA	TRBJ1-2	TRBV6-5	TGTGCCAGCAGTTACTCGATCCGGCCAGACGATAACTATGGCTACACCTTC	CASSYSIRPDDNYGYTF
few	TRBD2	TRBJ2-3	TRBV20-1	TGCAGTGCTTGGACTAGCGGGGGAAACACAGATACGCAGTATTTT	CSAWTSGGNTDTQYF
NA	NA	TRBJ1-2	TRBV4-2	TGTGCCAGCAGCCAAGAGGCGGGGGGCCGGGCCTATGGCTACACCTTC	CASSQEAGGRAYGYTF
few	TRBD2	TRBJ2-3	TRBV24-1	TGTGCCACCAGTGACCTGACTAGCGGGGGGGCCGAAGATACGCAGTATTTT	CATSDLTSGGAEDTQYF
NA	NA	TRBJ2-3	TRBV10-2	TGCGCCAGCAATTCTGTCATGGCCGCGAAAAGAATCACAGATACGCAGTATTTT	CASNSVMAAKRITDTQYF
NA	NA	TRBJ1-2	TRBV21-1	TGTGCCAGCAGCAAAGGCCCGAGACAGGGGGCGGGTAACTATGGCTACACCTTC	CASSKGPRQGAGNYGYTF
few	NA	TRBJ1-6	TRBV20-1	TGCAGTGCTAAGCGGACGGCCAGAAGCTCCTATAATTCACCCCTCCACTTT	CSAKRTARSSYNSPLHF
NA	NA	TRBJ2-1	TRBV14	TGTGCCAGCAGGACATCTCAGTCCTACAATGAGCAGTTCTTC	CASRTSQSYNEQFF
many	NA	TRBJ2-2	TRBV7-2	TGTGCCAGCAGCCGACAGTATGGCGGGGAGCTGTTTTTT	CASSRQYGGELFF
few	NA	TRBJ1-1	TRBV5-1	TGCGCCAGCAGCTTGGGCGAGCCCACTGAAGCTTTCTTT	CASSLGEPTEAFF
NA	NA	TRBJ2-2	TRBV6-2/TRBV6-3	TGTGCCAGCAGTGACCCACAGGGATTCACCGGGGAGCTGTTTTTT	CASSDPQGFTGELFF
few	NA	TRBJ2-5	TRBV3-1	TGTGCCAGCAGCCCGGATGGAGGGACCCAGTACTTC	CASSPDGGTQYF
NA	NA	TRBJ1-2	TRBV6-5	TGTGCCAGCAGTTACTCCGGCGGAATAAGTGCCTATGGCTACACCTTC	CASSYSGGISAYGYTF
NA	TRBD2	TRBJ2-7	TRBV7-2	TGTGCCAGCAGCTTGGTGTTGGCGGGGGGCCCCTACGAGCAGTACTTC	CASSLVLAGGPYEQYF
few	TRBD2	TRBJ2-3	TRBV3-1	TGTGCCAGCAGCCAGGCGGGGGGCCGTGTGGCCGCAGATACGCAGTATTTT	CASSQAGGRVAADTQYF
few	TRBD1	TRBJ2-3	TRBV27	TGTGCCAGCAGCCAGGGAGACAGGGTGGTTACAGATACGCAGTATTTT	CASSQGDRVVTDTQYF
few	NA	TRBJ2-3	TRBV6-1	TGTGCCAGCACCAAAGAGGTGGCAGACCCCACAGATACGCAGTATTTT	CASTKEVADPTDTQYF
NA	TRBD2	TRBJ2-5	TRBV7-2	TGTGCCAGCAGTCATAACGCCGGGACTAGCGGAGAGACCCAGTACTTC	CASSHNAGTSGETQYF
many	NA	TRBJ1-3	TRBV3-1	TGTGCCAGCAGCGCAGAAATAGGGTTTACTGGAAACACCATATATTTT	CASSAEIGFTGNTIYF
few	TRBD1	TRBJ2-3	TRBV3-1	TGTGCCAGCACTTTGACAGGGGGAACAGATACGCAGTATTTT	CASTLTGGTDTQYF
many	NA	TRBJ2-7	TRBV5-6	TGTGCCAGCAGCTACCTAAGACAGTCCGAGCAGTACTTC	CASSYLRQSEQYF
once	NA	TRBJ1-1	TRBV6-2/TRBV6-3	TGTGCCAGTAAAGCGAACACTGAAGCTTTCTTT	CASKANTEAFF
NA	NA	TRBJ2-1	TRBV12-3/TRBV12-4	TGTGCCAGCAGTATAGGACAGTCCTACAATGAGCAGTTCTTC	CASSIGQSYNEQFF
NA	NA	TRBJ1-2	TRBV29-1	TGCAGCGCCAGGGTCGACTATGGCTACACCTTC	CSARVDYGYTF
NA	TRBD1	TRBJ1-5	TRBV4-1	TGCGCCAGCAGCCCCGGACAGGGAGTGGGGCAGCCCCAGCATTTT	CASSPGQGVGQPQHF
many	NA	TRBJ2-5	TRBV18	TGTGCCAGCTCGCCGCGGATCGCCCAACAAGAGACCCAGTACTTC	CASSPRIAQQETQYF
few	NA	TRBJ2-5	TRBV20-1	TGCAGTGCTAGTTTGGGGGTCGGAATCGTGGAGACCCAGTACTTC	CSASLGVGIVETQYF
few	TRBD2	TRBJ2-5	TRBV7-2	TGTGCCAGCAGCTTAGCGGCGGGGGGAACGGAGACCCAGTACTTC	CASSLAAGGTETQYF
NA	TRBD1	TRBJ1-4	TRBV7-2	TGTGCCAGCAGCCATCGACAGGGAAAACTGTTTTTT	CASSHRQGKLFF
NA	TRBD2	TRBJ2-5	TRBV12-3/TRBV12-4	TGTGCCAGCACCCTTGGGGGGGGAAAGGAGACCCAGTACTTC	CASTLGGGKETQYF
few	NA	TRBJ1-2	TRBV24-1	TGTGCCACCAGTACTACCGGCACCGCGGCCTATGGCTACACCTTC	CATSTTGTAAYGYTF
few	NA	TRBJ1-1	TRBV29-1	TGCAGCGTTGAGAGGGTGAACACTGAAGCTTTCTTT	CSVERVNTEAFF
few	TRBD2	TRBJ2-3	TRBV6-2/TRBV6-3	TGTGCCAGCAGTTACTCGAGGACTAGCGGGGCCCTCGGGGATACGCAGTATTTT	CASSYSRTSGALGDTQYF
NA	NA	TRBJ1-6	TRBV5-1	TGCGCCAGCAGCTTGGAGGGGCCAGGGGAGGTGTCACCCCTCCACTTT	CASSLEGPGEVSPLHF
few	NA	TRBJ1-3	TRBV4-1	TGCGCCAGCAGCCAAGCGGGTGGCGGGAACACCATATATTTT	CASSQAGGGNTIYF
few	TRBD2	TRBJ2-7	TRBV6-2/TRBV6-3	TGTGCCACCCGGACTAGCGGGCGAGCCTACGAGCAGTACTTC	CATRTSGRAYEQYF
NA	NA	TRBJ1-1	TRBV18	TGTGCCAGCTCACCAGGGTTGGGTGTGAACACTGAAGCTTTCTTT	CASSPGLGVNTEAFF
few	TRBD1	TRBJ2-7	TRBV20-1	TGCAGTGCTAGAGACACAGGGGACAAACTCGAGCAGTACTTC	CSARDTGDKLEQYF
few	NA	TRBJ1-2	TRBV24-1	TGTGCCACCAGTGCTGGAACAGGCGTCTATGGCTACACCTTC	CATSAGTGVYGYTF
few	TRBD2	TRBJ2-7	TRBV12-3/TRBV12-4	TGTGCCAGCAGTTTATCAGCGGGGACTTACGAGCAGTACTTC	CASSLSAGTYEQYF
few	NA	TRBJ2-3	TRBV10-2	TGCGCCAGCTTGGGGTATACAGATACGCAGTATTTT	CASLGYTDTQYF
few	NA	TRBJ1-6	TRBV20-1	TGCAGTGCTAGAGACCGTTCAGGGGCAGATTCACCCCTCCACTTT	CSARDRSGADSPLHF
few	TRBD1	TRBJ1-2	TRBV5-4	TGTGCCAGCAGCGGGTGGACAGGGGGCGGCTATGGCTACACCTTC	CASSGWTGGGYGYTF
NA	TRBD1	TRBJ2-7	TRBV29-1	TGCAGCGTTGATATACGGGACAGGGAAAACGAGCAGTACTTC	CSVDIRDRENEQYF
many	NA	TRBJ1-5	TRBV6-4	TGTGCCAGCAGTGCCGGGAGCAATCAGCCCCAGCATTTT	CASSAGSNQPQHF
few	NA	TRBJ2-1	TRBV7-2	TGTGCCAGCAGTCCGGGACCCAGGAGCAATGAGCAGTTCTTC	CASSPGPRSNEQFF
NA	NA	TRBJ2-6	TRBV7-2	TGTGCCAGCAGCTCGACCGGCTCTGGGGCCAACGTCCTGACTTTC	CASSSTGSGANVLTF
few	NA	TRBJ1-1	TRBV7-3	TGTGCCAGCAGCTTAGAGGGGAGGGGTAGGAAAGCTTTCTTT	CASSLEGRGRKAFF
few	NA	TRBJ1-4	TRBV5-4	TGTGCCAGCAGCTTGGACCAATCAACTAATGAAAAACTGTTTTTT	CASSLDQSTNEKLFF
NA	NA	TRBJ2-3	TRBV6-5	TGTGCCAGCAGTTACGGTTCTCGGCCCAGCTCCTCAGATACGCAGTATTTT	CASSYGSRPSSSDTQYF
once	TRBD1	TRBJ2-7	TRBV10-1	TGCGCCAGCGGGGACAGGCCCTACGAGCAGTACTTC	CASGDRPYEQYF